This TCR beta chain is drawn from a study of early T cells in non-severe SARS-CoV-2 infection. Study background: With bulk RNA from unsorted whole blood as input, sequencing yielded unpaired chains.

Individual cDNA molecules received unique molecular identifiers during library preparation. TCRdb analysed the 5' RACE reads with MiXCR anew, one entry per CDR3 protein. The sample includes about 56,000 distinct CDR3 sequences, roughly 16% seen only once; the top ten take approximately 4%. Study findings and constraints: VDJdb matching favored anti-spike CD8 responses, missing private and CD4 specificities.

This clonotype was seen a handful of times. No antigen is known for it. The sequence was collected from an adult who was a healthcare worker with PCR-confirmed SARS-CoV-2 infection or an uninfected control (not recorded which). The sequences come from whole blood, collected at baseline.

The CDR3 bases are TGTGCCAGCAGCTACAGACTAGCGGGGGGGCCGGTTGATGAGCAGTTCTTC. Translating gives CASSYRLAGGPVDEQFF. This sequence joins TRBV7-2 and TRBJ2-1; 14 nucleotides align to TRBD2. V trimming: 4 bases; J trimming: 8 bases; junction bases outside the gene matches: 10. The germline V gene encodes CDR1 SGHTA and CDR2 FQGNSA. The CDR3 length is 17 residues. Variable domain in full (rest from reference TRBV7-2 and TRBJ2-1): GAGVSQSPSNKVTEKGKDVELRCDPISGHTALYWYRQSLGQGLEFLIYFQGNSAPDKSGLPSDRFSAERTGGSVSTLTIQRTQQEDSAVYLCASSYRLAGGPVDEQFFGPGTRLTVL.